A single sample is the source of the 9 T cell receptor beta chains below, sequenced in a study of blood T cell repertoires in COVID-19. Sequencing was performed with immunoSEQ multiplex PCR; in TCRdb, only in-frame clones are kept and a portion is missing. The sample lists tens of thousands of clones; more than 80% were seen once. Sequencing was carried out using peripheral blood. The source of these receptors is a human donor in a cohort sampled during active COVID-19.

The rearrangement uses TRBV10-3 and TRBJ1-1; D remains unclear. The CDR3 has 15 residues. Per germline, CDR1 ENHRY and CDR2 SYGVKD. Trimming cost V 0 bases and J 4 bases, with 12 bases left between them. The CDR3: CAISESKPMPTEAFF. In DNA form, the CDR3 reads TGTGCCATCAGTGAGTCGAAACCTATGCCCACTGAAGCTTTCTTT.

V and J are TRBV19 and TRBJ2-1; D uncertain. The CDR3 is made up of 14 amino acids. With 5 bases removed from V and 3 bases from J, the gap between germline ends came to 11 bases. Germline V gene data show CDR1 as LNHDA and CDR2 as SQIVND (reference sequence). CDR3 region: CASSPVGVYNEQFF. The CDR3 DNA follows: TGTGCCAGTAGTCCCGTGGGCGTCTACAATGAGCAGTTCTTC.

The genes are TRBV5-4 and TRBJ2-3; the match to TRBD1 covers 9 bases. V was pared by 2 bases and J by 4 bases, with 5 bases of the junction left unmatched. The germline CDR1 and CDR2 sequences are SGHNT and YYREEE (reference sequence). The length of the CDR3 is 15 residues. The CDR3 sequence is CASSFRQGGPDTQYF. In nucleotides, the CDR3 is TGTGCCAGCAGCTTTCGACAGGGGGGTCCAGATACGCAGTATTTT.

This clone was observed a single time. This chain uses TRBV27 with TRBJ1-2, with TRBD1 identical over 10 bases. The germline CDR1 and CDR2 sequences are MNHEY and SMNVEV (reference sequence). V was pared by 5 bases and J by 6 bases, with 9 bases of the junction left unmatched. The CDR3 is 15 residues long. The CDR3 loop is CASSHADRGADGYTF. The CDR3 bases are TGTGCCAGCAGTCACGCGGACAGGGGGGCGGATGGCTACACCTTC.

The chain has TRBV5-6 and TRBJ1-5; 7 nucleotides align to TRBD1. Germline V CDR1 and CDR2: SGHDT, YYEEEE. The ends lost 0 bases at V and 5 bases at J; junction bases unmatched: 2. The CDR3 spans 14 residues. DNA of the CDR3: TGTGCCAGCAGCTTGGGACAGGGCTATCAGCCCCAGCATTTT. It encodes CASSLGQGYQPQHF.

The V call is TRBV29-1, the J call TRBJ2-5; TRBD1 matches at 11 bases. CDR3 length equals 13 residues. Per germline, CDR1 SQVTM and CDR2 ANQGSEA. V shed 4 bases, J shed 4 bases, and the junction held 2 bases outside the gene matches. CDR3 sequence: CSVVGTGGETQYF. In DNA, the CDR3 is TGCAGCGTTGTGGGGACAGGGGGAGAGACCCAGTACTTC. The whole variable domain, remainder taken from reference TRBV29-1 and TRBJ2-5, is SAVISQKPSRDICQRGTSLTIQCQVDSQVTMMFWYRQQPGQSLTLIATANQGSEATYESGFVIDKFPISRPNLTFSTLTVSNMSPEDSSIYLCSVVGTGGETQYFGPGTRLLVL.

The J gene is TRBJ2-2, the V gene TRBV30; TRBD2 aligns across 10 bases. The ends lost 1 base at V and 1 base at J; junction bases unmatched: 9. Germline lookup yields CDR1 GTSNPN and CDR2 SVGIG (reference sequence). The CDR3 length is 18 residues. CDR3 coding DNA: TGTGCCTGGAGTGGGGCACCCCGACTAGCGGGGAACACCGGGGAGCTGTTTTTT. It encodes CAWSGAPRLAGNTGELFF. Supplemented by reference TRBV30 and TRBJ2-2, the full variable domain reads SQTIHQWPATLVQPVGSPLSLECTVEGTSNPNLYWYRQAAGRGLQLLFYSVGIGQISSEVPQNLSASRPQDRQFILSSKKLLLSDSGFYLCAWSGAPRLAGNTGELFFGEGSRLTVL.

This chain joins TRBV18 and TRBJ1-6; D is undetermined. This CDR3 has 12 residues. Germline V gene lookup returns CDR1 KGHSH and CDR2 LQKENI. V gave up 3 bases and J gave up 8 bases, with 5 bases separating them. CDR3 nucleotides: TGTGCCAGCTCACCCGGGGATTCACCCCTCCACTTT. Protein sequence: CASSPGDSPLHF.

This chain uses TRBV6-6 with TRBJ1-1; perhaps TRBD1 as D (5 bases). The CDR3 loop spans 12 amino acids. Germline CDR1 MNHNY, CDR2 SVGAGI (reference sequence). The V end was cut by 2 bases, the J end by 14 bases, with 15 bases between. The CDR3: CASSYAKTEPFF. The CDR3 DNA reads TGTGCCAGCAGTTACGCGAAGACAGAACCCTTCTTT.